Shown below are 2 T cell receptor beta chains from a single sample sequenced in a study of blood T cell repertoires in COVID-19. TCRdb's table, derived via immunoSEQ multiplex PCR, lists solely in-frame clones and lacks some. This sample has about 38,000 clones, with over 75% found just once. Sequencing was performed on peripheral blood. All receptors derive from a man between 70 and 80 years old with active COVID-19.

In DNA, the CDR3 is TGTGCCAGCAGTGACGTCCCCAGGGGGCACGAGCAGTACTTC. Encoded protein: CASSDVPRGHEQYF. The chain employs TRBV2 and TRBJ2-7; TRBD1 agrees at 8 bases. CDR1 and CDR2 from the germline V gene are SNHLY and FYNNEI. The length of the CDR3 is 14 residues. V was clipped by 3 bases and J by 5 bases; unmatched bases: 6.

This chain links TRBV19 with TRBJ1-1, with 7 positions matching TRBD1. This CDR3 region has 14 residues. J was trimmed by 3 bases and V by 6 bases; bases with no gene match: 7. Germline values: CDR1 LNHDA, CDR2 SQIVND (reference sequence). The CDR3 loop reads CASSPGTAYTEAFF. The DNA for the CDR3 is TGTGCCAGTAGCCCCGGGACAGCCTACACTGAAGCTTTCTTT.